The rows below give T cell receptor beta chains drawn from one sample of a study of T cells in Graves' hyperthyroidism and ophthalmopathy. Using its own MiXCR run on the multiplex PCR reads, TCRdb lists one record per CDR3 protein. Among fewer than 600,000 distinct CDR3 sequences listed, 14% were seen once. Sequences were obtained from blood. All receptors derive from a woman between 40 and 55 years old with Graves' hyperthyroidism. CDR3s include the opening cysteine and the closing phenylalanine or tryptophan. The order of the fields is CDR3 length, J gene, D gene, clone size, V gene, CDR3 protein, CDR3 DNA. D genes are given only for firm matches. Part of the rows lack a size; the others show once, few, many or a class for expanded clones.

15,TRBJ2-2,TRBD2,many,TRBV28,CASSFAGEGTGELFF,TGTGCCAGCAGTTTCGCGGGAGAGGGCACCGGGGAGCTGTTTTTT
16,TRBJ2-5,NA,many,TRBV27,CASSLTGKRFQETQYF,TGTGCCAGCAGTTTGACAGGAAAAAGGTTCCAAGAGACCCAGTACTTC
17,TRBJ2-3,NA,many,TRBV11-2,CASSLELAGASTDTQYF,TGTGCCAGCAGCTTAGAACTCGCAGGGGCTAGCACAGATACGCAGTATTTT
16,TRBJ2-1,TRBD2,few,TRBV18,CASSPPLAESYNEQFF,TGTGCCAGCTCACCCCCACTAGCGGAATCCTACAATGAGCAGTTCTTC
15,TRBJ2-3,TRBD2,NA,TRBV29-1,CSAIPVAGESDTQYF,TGCAGCGCAATTCCAGTAGCGGGAGAATCAGATACGCAGTATTTT
14,TRBJ2-5,TRBD1,many,TRBV9,CASSRQGAEETQYF,TGTGCCAGCAGCCGACAGGGTGCCGAAGAGACCCAGTACTTC
15,TRBJ1-1,TRBD1,many,TRBV27,CASSRTGGKVTEAFF,TGTGCCAGCAGCAGGACAGGGGGCAAGGTCACTGAAGCTTTCTTT
15,TRBJ2-5,TRBD1,NA,TRBV14,CASSQLRGLQETQYF,TGTGCCAGCAGCCAACTCAGGGGGCTGCAGGAGACCCAGTACTTC
14,TRBJ2-1,TRBD1,many,TRBV7-3,CASSSGTGNNEQFF,TGTGCCAGCAGCTCCGGGACAGGCAACAATGAGCAGTTCTTC
15,TRBJ2-5,TRBD2,few,TRBV4-1,CASSQEWRELETQYF,TGCGCCAGCAGCCAAGAATGGCGGGAGCTAGAGACCCAGTACTTC
15,TRBJ1-5,NA,few,TRBV7-9,CASSLGRMGNQPQHF,TGTGCCAGCAGCTTAGGCAGAATGGGCAATCAGCCCCAGCATTTT
15,TRBJ2-5,NA,NA,TRBV28,CASSFIAGPQETQYF,TGTGCCAGCAGTTTCATTGCGGGACCCCAAGAGACCCAGTACTTC
17,TRBJ2-3,TRBD1,NA,TRBV7-9,CASSRFRTGRSTDTQYF,TGTGCCAGCAGCAGATTTCGGACAGGAAGGAGCACAGATACGCAGTATTTT
16,TRBJ1-1,TRBD1,few,TRBV5-4,CASALLGTVQNTEAFF,TGTGCCAGCGCCCTATTAGGGACAGTCCAGAACACTGAAGCTTTCTTT
15,TRBJ2-3,TRBD2,NA,TRBV3-1,CASSQGLPTSGTQYF,TGTGCCAGCAGCCAAGGTCTGCCGACTAGCGGGACGCAGTATTTT
19,TRBJ2-5,TRBD1,many,TRBV6-2/TRBV6-3,CASSYSIQGILSYQETQYF,TGTGCCAGCAGTTACTCGATACAGGGGATTTTATCGTACCAAGAGACCCAGTACTTC
14,TRBJ2-7,NA,many,TRBV20-1,CSAHPGQGTYEQYF,TGCAGTGCTCATCCGGGACAAGGGACCTACGAGCAGTACTTC